This is a list of T cell receptor beta chains from one sample in a study of cytotoxic CD8 clonotypes in ibrutinib-treated CLL. TCRdb's table, derived via immunoSEQ multiplex PCR, lists solely in-frame clones and lacks some. The sample lists about 68,000 clones; approximately 70% were seen once. The sequencing used PBMCs, collected after 12 months of ibrutinib treatment. The receptor set was obtained from a human donor with chronic lymphocytic leukemia. Both conserved end residues are part of each CDR3. The order of the fields is clone size, D gene, J gene, V gene, CDR3 protein, CDR3 DNA. D genes are given only for firm matches. Some rows mark clone size as missing; the rest say once, few, many or name a class of expanded clone.

NA,NA,TRBJ1-6,TRBV30,CAWSVGAQGSSPLHF,TGTGCCTGGAGTGTAGGCGCGCAGGGTAGTTCACCCCTCCACTTT
NA,NA,TRBJ2-3,TRBV18,CASSPTDTQYF,TGTGCCAGCTCACCAACAGATACGCAGTATTTT
few,NA,TRBJ1-5,TRBV18,CASSPRGDQPQHF,TGTGCCAGCTCGCCGCGAGGCGATCAGCCCCAGCATTTT
NA,NA,TRBJ2-7,TRBV19,CASSSAEGYEQYF,TGTGCCAGTAGCAGCGCGGAGGGCTACGAGCAGTACTTC
NA,TRBD1,TRBJ1-3,TRBV6-1,CAGGWTGRSGNTIYF,TGTGCCGGGGGCTGGACAGGCCGCTCTGGAAACACCATATATTTT
NA,NA,TRBJ2-5,TRBV5-8,CASSGAETQYF,TGTGCCAGCAGCGGGGCAGAGACCCAGTACTTC
NA,TRBD1,TRBJ2-6,TRBV10-3,CAISRTGVTGANVLTF,TGTGCCATCAGTAGGACAGGGGTGACTGGGGCCAACGTCCTGACTTTC
NA,TRBD1,TRBJ1-6,TRBV7-9,CASSSRDRGTYNSPLHF,TGTGCCAGCAGCTCCCGGGACAGGGGGACCTATAATTCACCCCTCCACTTT
NA,NA,TRBJ1-6,TRBV6-4,CASSDSIRGSPLHF,TGTGCCAGCAGTGACTCGATCCGCGGTTCACCCCTCCACTTT
NA,NA,TRBJ1-2,TRBV21-1,CASSKKGEGGREGYTF,TGTGCCAGCAGCAAAAAAGGGGAAGGGGGCCGCGAGGGCTACACCTTC
few,NA,TRBJ1-5,TRBV18,CASSPQGSNQPQHF,TGTGCCAGCTCACCCCAGGGCTCCAATCAGCCCCAGCATTTT
NA,NA,TRBJ2-7,TRBV27,CASSRRGFHEQYF,TGTGCCAGCAGCCGCCGGGGGTTCCACGAGCAGTACTTC
NA,NA,TRBJ2-7,TRBV7-9,CASRRGSEQYF,TGTGCCAGCAGGAGAGGGTCCGAGCAGTACTTC
NA,NA,TRBJ2-3,TRBV18,CASSPRGGGAIDTQYF,TGTGCCAGCTCACCCAGAGGTGGGGGGGCCATAGATACGCAGTATTTT
once,NA,TRBJ2-4,TRBV5-6,CASSLSGPGGKNIQYF,TGTGCCAGCAGCTTGTCGGGCCCCGGTGGCAAAAACATTCAGTACTTC
NA,NA,TRBJ2-7,TRBV7-2,CASCNSYEQYF,TGTGCCAGCTGCAACAGCTACGAGCAGTACTTC
NA,NA,TRBJ1-2,TRBV15,CATSQGNYGYTF,TGTGCCACCAGCCAGGGGAACTATGGCTACACCTTC
NA,TRBD1,TRBJ1-2,TRBV9,CASSRLQGQDGYTF,TGTGCCAGCAGCCGCCTACAGGGGCAGGATGGCTACACCTTC
NA,NA,TRBJ2-7,TRBV19,CASTPDSGPSYEQYF,TGTGCCAGTACCCCCGATTCAGGGCCCTCCTACGAGCAGTACTTC
few,NA,TRBJ1-2,TRBV11-2,CASSLTQNYGYTF,TGTGCCAGCAGCTTAACACAGAACTATGGCTACACCTTC
once,TRBD2,TRBJ2-1,TRBV11-3,CASSSRRLASINEQFF,TGTGCCAGCAGCTCGAGGCGACTAGCGTCCATCAATGAGCAGTTCTTC
NA,NA,TRBJ1-3,TRBV30,CAWSANTIYF,TGTGCCTGGAGTGCTAACACCATATATTTT